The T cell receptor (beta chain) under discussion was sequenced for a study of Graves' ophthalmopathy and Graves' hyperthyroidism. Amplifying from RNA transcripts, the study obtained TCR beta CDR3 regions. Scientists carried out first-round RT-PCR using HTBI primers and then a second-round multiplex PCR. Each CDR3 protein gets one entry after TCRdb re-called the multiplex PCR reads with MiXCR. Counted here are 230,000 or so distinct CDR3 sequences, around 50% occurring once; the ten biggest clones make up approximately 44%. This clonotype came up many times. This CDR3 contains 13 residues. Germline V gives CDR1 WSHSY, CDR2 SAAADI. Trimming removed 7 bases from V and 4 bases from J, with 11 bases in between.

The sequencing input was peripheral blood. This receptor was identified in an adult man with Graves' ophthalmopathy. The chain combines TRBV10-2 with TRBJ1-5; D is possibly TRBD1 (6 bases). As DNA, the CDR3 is TGCGCCAGCAAGCCAGGGACAAATCAGCCCCAGCATTTT. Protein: CASKPGTNQPQHF.